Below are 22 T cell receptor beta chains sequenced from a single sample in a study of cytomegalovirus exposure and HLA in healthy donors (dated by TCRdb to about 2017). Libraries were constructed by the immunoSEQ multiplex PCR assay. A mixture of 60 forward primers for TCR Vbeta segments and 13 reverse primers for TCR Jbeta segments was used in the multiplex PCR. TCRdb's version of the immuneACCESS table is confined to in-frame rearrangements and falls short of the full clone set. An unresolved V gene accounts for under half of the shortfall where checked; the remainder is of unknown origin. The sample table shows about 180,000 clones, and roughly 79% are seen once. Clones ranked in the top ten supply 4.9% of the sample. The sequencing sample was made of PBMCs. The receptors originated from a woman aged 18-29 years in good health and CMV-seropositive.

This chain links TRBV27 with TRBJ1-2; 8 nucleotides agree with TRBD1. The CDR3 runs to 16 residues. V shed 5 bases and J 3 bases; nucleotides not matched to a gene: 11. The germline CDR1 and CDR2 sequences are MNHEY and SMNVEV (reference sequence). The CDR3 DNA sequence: TGTGCCAGCAGTCCCCTCACAGGGGGAGCGTACTATGGCTACACCTTC. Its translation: CASSPLTGGAYYGYTF.

CDR3 coding DNA: TGCGCCAGCAGAGACAACTCCTACGAGCAGTACTTC. It translates to CASRDNSYEQYF. The chain joins TRBV10-1 to TRBJ2-5; D is unresolved. The DNA end is a closer match to TRBJ2-7, so the J assignment may be wrong. Germline CDR1 WNHNN, CDR2 SYGVQD (reference sequence). The CDR3 is made up of 12 amino acids.

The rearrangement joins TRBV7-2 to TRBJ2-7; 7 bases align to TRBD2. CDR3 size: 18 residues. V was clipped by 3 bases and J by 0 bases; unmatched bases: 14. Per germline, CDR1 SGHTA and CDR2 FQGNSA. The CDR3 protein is CASSLVGGEGQDSYEQYF. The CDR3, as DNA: TGTGCCAGCAGCTTGGTTGGGGGGGAGGGGCAGGACTCCTACGAGCAGTACTTC. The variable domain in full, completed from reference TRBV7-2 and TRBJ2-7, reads GAGVSQSPSNKVTEKGKDVELRCDPISGHTALYWYRQSLGQGLEFLIYFQGNSAPDKSGLPSDRFSAERTGGSVSTLTIQRTQQEDSAVYLCASSLVGGEGQDSYEQYFGPGTRLTVT.

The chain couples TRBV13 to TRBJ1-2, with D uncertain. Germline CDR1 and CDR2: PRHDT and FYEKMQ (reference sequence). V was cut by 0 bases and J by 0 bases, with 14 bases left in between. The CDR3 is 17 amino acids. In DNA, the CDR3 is TGTGCCAGCAGCTTAGGCCAGGACGTGGGAGCTAACTATGGCTACACCTTC. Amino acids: CASSLGQDVGANYGYTF.

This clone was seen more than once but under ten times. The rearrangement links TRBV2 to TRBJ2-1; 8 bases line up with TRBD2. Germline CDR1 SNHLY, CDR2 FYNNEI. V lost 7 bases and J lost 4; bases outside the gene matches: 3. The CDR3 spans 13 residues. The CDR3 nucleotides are TGTGCCAGCACGCGGGGGGCATACAATGAGCAGTTCTTC. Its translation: CASTRGAYNEQFF.

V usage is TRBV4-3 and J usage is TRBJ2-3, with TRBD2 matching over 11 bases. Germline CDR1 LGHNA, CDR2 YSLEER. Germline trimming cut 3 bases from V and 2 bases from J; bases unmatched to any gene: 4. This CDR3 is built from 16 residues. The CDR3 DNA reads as TGCGCCAGCAGCCATGTACTAGCGGGGGACACAGATACGCAGTATTTT. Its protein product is CASSHVLAGDTDTQYF.

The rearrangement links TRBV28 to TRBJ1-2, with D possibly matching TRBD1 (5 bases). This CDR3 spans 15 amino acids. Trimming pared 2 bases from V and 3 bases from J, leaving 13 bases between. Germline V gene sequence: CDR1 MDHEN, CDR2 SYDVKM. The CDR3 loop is CASSLEGTPDYGYTF. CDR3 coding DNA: TGTGCCAGCAGTTTAGAGGGGACTCCGGACTATGGCTACACCTTC.

CDR3 protein: CATRDRDLYEQYF. CDR3 nucleotide sequence: TGTGCCACCCGGGACAGGGACCTTTACGAGCAGTACTTC. This chain links TRBV2 with TRBJ2-7, with 9 positions matching TRBD1. From germline, CDR1 is SNHLY and CDR2 FYNNEI. The CDR3 covers 13 residues. With V trimmed by 10 bases and J by 4 bases, 8 bases remained unmatched.

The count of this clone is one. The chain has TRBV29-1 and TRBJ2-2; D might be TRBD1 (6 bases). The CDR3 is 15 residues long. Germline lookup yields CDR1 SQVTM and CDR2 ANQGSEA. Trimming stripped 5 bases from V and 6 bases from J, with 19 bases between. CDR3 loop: CSVQRRTEGAGELFF. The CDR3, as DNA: TGCAGCGTTCAGCGCCGGACCGAGGGGGCCGGGGAGCTGTTTTTT.

The CDR3 DNA sequence: TGTGCCAGCTCACCACGTCACGGGAGCACTGAAGCTTTCTTT. It codes for CASSPRHGSTEAFF. The V and J genes are TRBV18 and TRBJ1-1; no definite D call. Germline V gene sequence: CDR1 KGHSH, CDR2 LQKENI. The CDR3 is made up of 14 amino acids. V dropped 1 base and J dropped 4 bases, with 10 bases sitting between them.

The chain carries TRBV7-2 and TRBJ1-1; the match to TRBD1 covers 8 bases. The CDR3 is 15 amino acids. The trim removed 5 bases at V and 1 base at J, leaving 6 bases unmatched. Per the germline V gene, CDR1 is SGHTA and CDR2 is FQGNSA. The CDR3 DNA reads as TGTGCCAGCAGCCCCGCGACAGGGGCGAACACTGAAGCTTTCTTT. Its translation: CASSPATGANTEAFF.

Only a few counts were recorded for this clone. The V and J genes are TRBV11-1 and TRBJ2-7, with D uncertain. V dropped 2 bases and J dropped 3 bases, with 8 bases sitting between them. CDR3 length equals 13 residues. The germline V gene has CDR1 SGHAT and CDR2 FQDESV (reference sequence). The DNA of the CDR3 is TGTGCCAGCAGCTTAATCTCCGGCTACGAGCAGTACTTC. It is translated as CASSLISGYEQYF.

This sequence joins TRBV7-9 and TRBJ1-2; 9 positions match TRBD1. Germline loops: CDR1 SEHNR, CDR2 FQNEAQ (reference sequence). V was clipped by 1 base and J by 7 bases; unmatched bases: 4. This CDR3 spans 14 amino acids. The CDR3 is CASSLDLTGGGYTF. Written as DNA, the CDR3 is TGTGCCAGCAGCTTAGATCTGACAGGGGGTGGCTACACCTTC.

CDR3 nucleotide sequence: TGTGCCAGCAGCGCAACGGGACACAAGAACACTGAAGCTTTCTTT. Amino acids: CASSATGHKNTEAFF. J is TRBJ1-1 and V is TRBV9; D possibly corresponds to TRBD1 (6 bases). Trimming stripped 3 bases from V and 1 base from J, with 13 bases between. The germline V gene has CDR1 SGDLS and CDR2 YYNGEE. CDR3 length equals 15 residues.

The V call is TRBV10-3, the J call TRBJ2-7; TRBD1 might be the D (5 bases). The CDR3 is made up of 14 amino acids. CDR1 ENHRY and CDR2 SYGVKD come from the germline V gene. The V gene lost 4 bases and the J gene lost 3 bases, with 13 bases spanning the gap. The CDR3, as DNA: TGTGCCATCAGTGTTGAAGGGGCTGACTACGAGCAGTACTTC. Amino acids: CAISVEGADYEQYF.

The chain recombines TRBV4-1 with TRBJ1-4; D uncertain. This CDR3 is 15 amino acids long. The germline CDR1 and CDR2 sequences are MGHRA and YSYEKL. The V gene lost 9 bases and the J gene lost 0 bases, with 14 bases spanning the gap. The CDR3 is CASPGITPTNEKLFF. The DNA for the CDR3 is TGCGCCAGTCCAGGAATTACCCCAACTAATGAAAAACTGTTTTTT.

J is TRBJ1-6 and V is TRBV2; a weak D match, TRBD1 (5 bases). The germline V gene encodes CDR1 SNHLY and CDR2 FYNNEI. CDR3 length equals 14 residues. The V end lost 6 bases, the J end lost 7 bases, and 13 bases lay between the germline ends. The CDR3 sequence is CASRWGGQNSPLHF. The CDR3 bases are TGTGCCAGCAGGTGGGGGGGTCAGAATTCACCCCTCCACTTT.

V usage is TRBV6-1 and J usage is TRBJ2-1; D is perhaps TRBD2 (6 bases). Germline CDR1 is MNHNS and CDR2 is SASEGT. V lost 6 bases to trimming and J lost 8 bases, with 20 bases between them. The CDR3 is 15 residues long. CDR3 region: CASSGAGTYIDEQFF. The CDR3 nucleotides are TGTGCCAGCAGCGGGGCAGGGACTTATATTGATGAGCAGTTCTTC.

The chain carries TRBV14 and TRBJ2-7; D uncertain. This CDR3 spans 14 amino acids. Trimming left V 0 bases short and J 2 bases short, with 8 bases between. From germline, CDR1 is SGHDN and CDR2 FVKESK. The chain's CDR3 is CASSQDLLTYEQYF. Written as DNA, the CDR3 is TGTGCCAGCAGCCAAGATCTACTAACCTACGAGCAGTACTTC.

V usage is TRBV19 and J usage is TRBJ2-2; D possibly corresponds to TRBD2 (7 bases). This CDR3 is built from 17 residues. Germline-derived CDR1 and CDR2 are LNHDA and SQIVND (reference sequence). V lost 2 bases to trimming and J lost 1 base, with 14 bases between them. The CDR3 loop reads CASSINWGGGNTGELFF. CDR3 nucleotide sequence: TGTGCCAGTAGTATAAACTGGGGGGGCGGGAACACCGGGGAGCTGTTTTTT.

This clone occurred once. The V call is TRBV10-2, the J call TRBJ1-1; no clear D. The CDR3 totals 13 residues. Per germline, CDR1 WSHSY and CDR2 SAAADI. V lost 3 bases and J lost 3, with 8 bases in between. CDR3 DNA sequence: TGCGCCAGCAGTGAAACAGAATACACTGAAGCTTTCTTT. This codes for CASSETEYTEAFF.

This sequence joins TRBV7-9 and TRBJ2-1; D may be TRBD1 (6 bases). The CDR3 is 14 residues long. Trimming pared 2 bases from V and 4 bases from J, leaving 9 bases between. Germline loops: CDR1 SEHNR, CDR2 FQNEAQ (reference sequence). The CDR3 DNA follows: TGTGCCAGCAGCTTAATCACAGGGTACAATGAGCAGTTCTTC. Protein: CASSLITGYNEQFF.